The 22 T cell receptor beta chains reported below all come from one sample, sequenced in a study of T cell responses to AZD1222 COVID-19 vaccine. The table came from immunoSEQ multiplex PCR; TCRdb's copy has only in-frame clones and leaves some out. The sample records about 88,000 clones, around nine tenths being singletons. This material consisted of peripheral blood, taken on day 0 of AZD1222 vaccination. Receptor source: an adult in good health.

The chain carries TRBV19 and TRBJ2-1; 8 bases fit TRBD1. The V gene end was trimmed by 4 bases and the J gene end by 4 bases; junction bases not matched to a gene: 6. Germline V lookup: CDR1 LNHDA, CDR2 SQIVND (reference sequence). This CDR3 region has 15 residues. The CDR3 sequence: CASSKGQEAYNEQFF. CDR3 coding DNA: TGTGCCAGTAGTAAGGGACAGGAGGCGTACAATGAGCAGTTCTTC.

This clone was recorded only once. CDR3 DNA: TGTGCCAGCAGCCGGAGGACAGGGGGTAACGGGGAGCTGTTTTTT. This codes for CASSRRTGGNGELFF. The chain links TRBV11-2 to TRBJ2-2, with 10 bases that match TRBD1. This CDR3 region has 15 residues. The V gene's germline CDR1 is SGHAT and CDR2 FQNNGV. The ends lost 5 bases at V and 7 bases at J; junction bases unmatched: 7.

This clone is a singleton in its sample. DNA for the CDR3: TGTGCCAGCTCACCGGGACAGGTAGTTATGGATGGCTACACCTTC. This gives the protein CASSPGQVVMDGYTF. J is TRBJ1-2 and V is TRBV18; TRBD1 agrees at 8 bases. This CDR3 has 15 residues. Trimming removed 3 bases from V and 6 bases from J; junction bases left unmatched: 9. Germline loops: CDR1 KGHSH, CDR2 LQKENI. The variable domain in full, with the rest retrieved from reference TRBV18 and TRBJ1-2, is NAGVMQNPRHLVRRRGQEARLRCSPMKGHSHVYWYRQLPEEGLKFMVYLQKENIIDESGMPKERFSAEFPKEGPSILRIQQVVRGDSAAYFCASSPGQVVMDGYTFGSGTRLTVV.

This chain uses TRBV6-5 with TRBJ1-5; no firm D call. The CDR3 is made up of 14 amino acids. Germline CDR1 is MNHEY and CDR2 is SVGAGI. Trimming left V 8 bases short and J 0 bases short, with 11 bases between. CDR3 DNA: TGTGCCAGCCAGACTGCACATAGCAATCAGCCCCAGCATTTT. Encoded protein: CASQTAHSNQPQHF.

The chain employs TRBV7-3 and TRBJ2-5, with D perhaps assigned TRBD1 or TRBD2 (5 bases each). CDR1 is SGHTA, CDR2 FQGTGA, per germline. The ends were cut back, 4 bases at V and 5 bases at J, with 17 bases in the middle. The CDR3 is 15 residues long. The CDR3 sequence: CASSSGTGLGETQYF. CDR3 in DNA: TGTGCCAGCAGCTCGGGGACCGGGCTGGGGGAGACCCAGTACTTC.

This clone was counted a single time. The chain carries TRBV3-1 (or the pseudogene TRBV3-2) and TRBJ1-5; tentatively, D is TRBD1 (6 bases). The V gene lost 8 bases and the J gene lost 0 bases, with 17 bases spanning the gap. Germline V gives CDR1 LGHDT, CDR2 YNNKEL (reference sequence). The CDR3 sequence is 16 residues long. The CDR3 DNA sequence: TGTGCCAGCGGACCCCGACAGGCGTATAGCAATCAGCCCCAGCATTTT. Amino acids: CASGPRQAYSNQPQHF.

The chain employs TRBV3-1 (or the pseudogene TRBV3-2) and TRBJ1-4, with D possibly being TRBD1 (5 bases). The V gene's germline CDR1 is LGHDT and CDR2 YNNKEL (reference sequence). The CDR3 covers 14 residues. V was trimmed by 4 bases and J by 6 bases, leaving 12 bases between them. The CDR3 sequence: CASSPQGGDEKLFF. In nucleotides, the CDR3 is TGTGCCAGCAGCCCGCAGGGAGGTGATGAAAAACTGTTTTTT.

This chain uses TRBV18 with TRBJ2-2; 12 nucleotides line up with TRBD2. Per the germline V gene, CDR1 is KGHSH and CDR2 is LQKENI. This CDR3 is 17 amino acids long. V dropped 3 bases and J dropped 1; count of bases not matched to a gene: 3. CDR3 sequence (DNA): TGTGCCAGCTCACCGATGACTAGCGGGGGGAACACCGGGGAGCTGTTTTTT. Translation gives CASSPMTSGGNTGELFF.

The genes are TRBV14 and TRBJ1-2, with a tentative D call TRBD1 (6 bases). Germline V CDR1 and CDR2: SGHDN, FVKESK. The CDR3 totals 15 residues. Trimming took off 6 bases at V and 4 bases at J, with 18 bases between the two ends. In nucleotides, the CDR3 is TGTGCCAGCAGTTACTCAGTAGAGGACAGCTATGGCTACACCTTC. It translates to CASSYSVEDSYGYTF.

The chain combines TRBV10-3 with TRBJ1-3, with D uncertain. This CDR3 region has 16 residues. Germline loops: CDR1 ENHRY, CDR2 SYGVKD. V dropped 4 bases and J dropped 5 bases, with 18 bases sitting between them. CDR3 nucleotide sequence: TGTGCCATCAGTGCCTTGGAGGTAGTCACAAGAAACACCATATATTTT. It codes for CAISALEVVTRNTIYF.

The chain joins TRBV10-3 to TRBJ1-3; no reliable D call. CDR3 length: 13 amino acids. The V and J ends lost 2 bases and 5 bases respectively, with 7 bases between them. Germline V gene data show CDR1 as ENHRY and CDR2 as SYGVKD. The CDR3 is CAISEQMRNTIYF. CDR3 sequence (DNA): TGTGCCATCAGTGAGCAGATGAGAAACACCATATATTTT.

The CDR3 sequence is CASSPRQSNQPQHF. The CDR3 DNA reads TGTGCCAGCTCACCGAGACAGAGCAATCAGCCCCAGCATTTT. The rearrangement joins TRBV18 to TRBJ1-5; possible D gene TRBD1, 5 bases. CDR1 KGHSH and CDR2 LQKENI come from the germline V gene. Trimming removed 3 bases at V and 1 base at J, with 7 bases between. This CDR3 spans 14 amino acids.

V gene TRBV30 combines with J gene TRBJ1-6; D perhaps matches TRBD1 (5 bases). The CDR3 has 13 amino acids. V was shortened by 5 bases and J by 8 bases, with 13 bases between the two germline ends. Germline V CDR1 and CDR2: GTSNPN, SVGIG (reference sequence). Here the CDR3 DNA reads TGTGCCTGGCAAGACAGAATAGATTCACCCCTCCACTTT. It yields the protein CAWQDRIDSPLHF. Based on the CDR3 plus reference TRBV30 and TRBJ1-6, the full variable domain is SQTIHQWPATLVQPVGSPLSLECTVEGTSNPNLYWYRQAAGRGLQLLFYSVGIGQISSEVPQNLSASRPQDRQFILSSKKLLLSDSGFYLCAWQDRIDSPLHFGNGTRLTVT.

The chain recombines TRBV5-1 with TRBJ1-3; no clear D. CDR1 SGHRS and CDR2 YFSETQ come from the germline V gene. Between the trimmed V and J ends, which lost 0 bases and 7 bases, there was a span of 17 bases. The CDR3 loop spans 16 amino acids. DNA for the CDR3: TGCGCCAGCAGCTTGGAGGGCTCCCCCACTAGTAACACCATATATTTT. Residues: CASSLEGSPTSNTIYF.

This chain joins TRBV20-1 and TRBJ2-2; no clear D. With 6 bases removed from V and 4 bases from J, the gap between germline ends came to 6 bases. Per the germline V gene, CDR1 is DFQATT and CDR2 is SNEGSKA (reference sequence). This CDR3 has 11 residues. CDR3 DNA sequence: TGCAGTGCCCCGATCACCGGGGAGCTGTTTTTT. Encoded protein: CSAPITGELFF.

As DNA, the CDR3 is TGTGCCAGCAGCCCCACACTAGCGGTCGGGGAGACCCAGTACTTC. Encoded protein: CASSPTLAVGETQYF. The J gene is TRBJ2-5, the V gene TRBV13, with TRBD2 matching over 8 bases. Trimming at V came to 5 bases and at J to 5 bases, leaving 10 bases not matched to a gene. Germline loops: CDR1 PRHDT, CDR2 FYEKMQ (reference sequence). The CDR3 is 15 residues long.

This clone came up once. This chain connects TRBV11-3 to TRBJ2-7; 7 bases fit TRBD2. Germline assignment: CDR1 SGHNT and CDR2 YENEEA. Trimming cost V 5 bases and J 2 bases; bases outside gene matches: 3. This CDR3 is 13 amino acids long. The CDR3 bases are TGTGCCAGCAGCCGGGGGGTTACCTACGAGCAGTACTTC. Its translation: CASSRGVTYEQYF.

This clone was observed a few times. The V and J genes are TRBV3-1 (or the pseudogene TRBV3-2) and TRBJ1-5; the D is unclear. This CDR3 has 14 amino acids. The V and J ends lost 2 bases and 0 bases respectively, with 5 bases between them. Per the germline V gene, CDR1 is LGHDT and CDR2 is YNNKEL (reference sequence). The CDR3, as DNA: TGTGCCAGCAGCCAAAGGTATAGCAATCAGCCCCAGCATTTT. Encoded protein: CASSQRYSNQPQHF.

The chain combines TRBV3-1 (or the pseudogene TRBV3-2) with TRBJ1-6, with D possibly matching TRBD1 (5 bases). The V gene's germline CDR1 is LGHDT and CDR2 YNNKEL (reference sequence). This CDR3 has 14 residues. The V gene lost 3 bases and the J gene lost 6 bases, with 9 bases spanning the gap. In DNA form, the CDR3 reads TGTGCCAGCAGCCATCAGGGAGTTAATTCACCCCTCCACTTT. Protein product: CASSHQGVNSPLHF.

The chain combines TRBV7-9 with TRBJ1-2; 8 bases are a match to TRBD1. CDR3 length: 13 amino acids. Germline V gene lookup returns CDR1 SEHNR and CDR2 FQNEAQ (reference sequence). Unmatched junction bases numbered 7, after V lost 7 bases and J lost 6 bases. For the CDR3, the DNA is TGTGCCAGCACCTGGACAGGGAAAGATGGCTACACCTTC. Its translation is CASTWTGKDGYTF.

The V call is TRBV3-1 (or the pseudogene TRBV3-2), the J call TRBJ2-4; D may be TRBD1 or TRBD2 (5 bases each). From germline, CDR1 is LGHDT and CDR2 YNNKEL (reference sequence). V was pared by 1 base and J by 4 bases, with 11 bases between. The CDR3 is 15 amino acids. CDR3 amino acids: CASSQVTWGKNIQYF. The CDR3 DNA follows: TGTGCCAGCAGCCAAGTAACCTGGGGGAAAAACATTCAGTACTTC.

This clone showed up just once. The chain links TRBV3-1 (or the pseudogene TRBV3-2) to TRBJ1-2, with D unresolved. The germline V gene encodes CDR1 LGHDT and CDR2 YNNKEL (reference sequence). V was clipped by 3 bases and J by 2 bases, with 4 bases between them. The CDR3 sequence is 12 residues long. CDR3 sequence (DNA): TGTGCCAGCAGCCAGGAAAACTATGGCTACACCTTC. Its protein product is CASSQENYGYTF.